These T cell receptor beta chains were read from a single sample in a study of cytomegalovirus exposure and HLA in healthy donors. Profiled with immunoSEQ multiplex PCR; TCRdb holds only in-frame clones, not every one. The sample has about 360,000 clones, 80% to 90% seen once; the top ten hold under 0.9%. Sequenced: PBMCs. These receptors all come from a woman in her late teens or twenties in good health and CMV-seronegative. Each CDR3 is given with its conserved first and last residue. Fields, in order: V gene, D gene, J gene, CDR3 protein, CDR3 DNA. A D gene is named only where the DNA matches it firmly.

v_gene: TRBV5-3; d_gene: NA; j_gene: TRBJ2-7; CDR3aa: CARSPGSSPLRIAYEQYF; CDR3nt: TGTGCCAGAAGCCCAGGATCATCACCGTTACGTATCGCCTACGAGCAGTACTTC
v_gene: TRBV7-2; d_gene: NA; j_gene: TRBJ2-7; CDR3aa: CASSDYRLSYEQYF; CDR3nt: TGTGCCAGCAGCGACTACCGCCTATCCTACGAGCAGTACTTC
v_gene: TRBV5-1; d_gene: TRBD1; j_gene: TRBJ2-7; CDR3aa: CASSLTFPGQGHEQYF; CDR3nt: TGCGCCAGCAGCTTGACCTTCCCGGGACAGGGCCACGAGCAGTACTTC
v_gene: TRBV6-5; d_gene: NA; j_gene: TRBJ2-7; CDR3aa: CASSPPGPASYEQYF; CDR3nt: TGTGCCAGCAGTCCCCCTGGGCCAGCTTCCTACGAGCAGTACTTC
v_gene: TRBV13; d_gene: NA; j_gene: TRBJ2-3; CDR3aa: CASSFNPDTQYF; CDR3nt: TGTGCCAGCAGCTTTAATCCAGATACGCAGTATTTT
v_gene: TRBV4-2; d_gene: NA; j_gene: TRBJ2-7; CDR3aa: CASSQDTSSLFNEQYF; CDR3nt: TGTGCCAGCAGCCAAGATACTAGCAGTCTTTTTAACGAGCAGTACTTC
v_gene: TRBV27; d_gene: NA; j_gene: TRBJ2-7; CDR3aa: CASSLGRSVYEQYF; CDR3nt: TGTGCCAGCAGTTTGGGGCGTTCCGTCTACGAGCAGTACTTC
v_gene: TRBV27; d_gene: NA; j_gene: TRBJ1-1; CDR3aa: CASSEPGRLAEAFF; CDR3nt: TGTGCCAGCAGTGAACCAGGTCGTTTGGCTGAAGCTTTCTTT
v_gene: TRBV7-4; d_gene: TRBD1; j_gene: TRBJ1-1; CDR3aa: CASSFRRQGSTEAFF; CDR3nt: TGTGCCAGCAGCTTCCGTAGACAGGGAAGCACTGAAGCTTTCTTT
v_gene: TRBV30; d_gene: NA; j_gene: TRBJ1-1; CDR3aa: CASTLYTEAFF; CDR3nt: TGTGCCTCGACATTATACACTGAAGCTTTCTTT
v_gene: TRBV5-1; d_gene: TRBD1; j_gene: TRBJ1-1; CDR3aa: CASSDWDSVPTEAFF; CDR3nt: TGCGCCAGCAGTGACTGGGACAGTGTCCCCACTGAAGCTTTCTTT
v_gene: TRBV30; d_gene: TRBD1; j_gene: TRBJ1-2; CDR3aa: CAWTTIRTGQGYTF; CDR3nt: TGTGCCTGGACAACTATTCGGACAGGGCAAGGCTACACCTTC
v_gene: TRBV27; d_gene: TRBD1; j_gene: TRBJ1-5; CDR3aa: CASSPYRTGESIGNQPQHF; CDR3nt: TGTGCCAGCAGCCCGTACCGGACAGGGGAGAGCATTGGCAATCAGCCCCAGCATTTT